This T cell receptor (beta chain) was obtained from a study of T-cell memory formation after mild COVID-19. From germline, CDR1 is KGHDR and CDR2 SFDVKD. The CDR3 is made up of 15 amino acids. V shed 6 bases and J shed 7 bases, with 17 bases lying between them. Via MiXCR, TCRdb re-called the 5' RACE reads, giving one row per CDR3 protein. The data contain around 83,000 distinct CDR3 sequences, approximately 23% of them singletons. The sample holds a few counts of this clonotype. This TCR came from a man aged 18 to 35 who had mild COVID-19 (a few samples of this study predate the infection). Cell type and time point are not known. The sample comprised PBMCs or a T cell subset sorted from them (not recorded which). The chain combines TRBV24-1 with TRBJ2-2, with D perhaps matching TRBD1 (5 bases). The chain's CDR3 is CATSPSRQSIGELFF. CDR3 bases: TGTGCCACCAGTCCATCGAGACAGTCGATCGGGGAGCTGTTTTTT.